Only a few counts were recorded for the clone carrying this TCR beta chain. The sample originates from a study of identical twins. Each CDR3 protein is one row after TCRdb ran MiXCR on the 5' RACE reads. The sample gives roughly 720,000 distinct CDR3 sequences, around a sixth of which show up once; around 12% is in the top ten. The trim removed 2 bases at V and 2 bases at J, leaving 6 bases unmatched. The CDR3 loop spans 16 amino acids. A further study also used this sample, focusing on T cells expressing NK-cell markers.

Sequencing was done on a sample of PBMCs. The V gene is TRBV12-3 or TRBV12-4, the J gene TRBJ2-3; TRBD2 matches at 8 bases. The source is a woman aged 18-29 years in good health. This chain's CDR3 is CASSLISAGDTDTQYF. In DNA form, the CDR3 reads TGTGCCAGCAGTTTAATCTCAGCGGGGGACACAGATACGCAGTATTTT.